This TCR beta chain emerged from a study of cytomegalovirus exposure and HLA in healthy donors. This clone was recorded only once. The antigen remains undetermined. Study-level results: The investigators catalogued about 170 TCR beta chains as cytomegalovirus-associated.

Healthy bone marrow donors made up the donor group. Use of 60 Vbeta and 13 Jbeta primers characterized the PCR. Assay: immunoSEQ multiplex PCR; the TCRdb copy retains only in-frame clones and omits some. The sample lists roughly 140,000 clones, 60% to 80% occurring once. The junction had 9 bases not matched to a gene; V was cut back by 4 bases and J by 1 base. CDR3 length equals 17 residues. Looked up from germline, CDR1 is SGHNT and CDR2 is YYREEE (reference sequence). The rearrangement uses TRBV5-4 and TRBJ2-2; TRBD2 agrees at 8 bases. Material for sequencing was PBMCs. The receptor was derived from a woman in her thirties in good health and CMV-seronegative. CDR3 sequence (DNA): TGTGCCAGCAGCCCCCACGGGGGGGGGATGAACACCGGGGAGCTGTTTTTT. The encoded protein is CASSPHGGGMNTGELFF.